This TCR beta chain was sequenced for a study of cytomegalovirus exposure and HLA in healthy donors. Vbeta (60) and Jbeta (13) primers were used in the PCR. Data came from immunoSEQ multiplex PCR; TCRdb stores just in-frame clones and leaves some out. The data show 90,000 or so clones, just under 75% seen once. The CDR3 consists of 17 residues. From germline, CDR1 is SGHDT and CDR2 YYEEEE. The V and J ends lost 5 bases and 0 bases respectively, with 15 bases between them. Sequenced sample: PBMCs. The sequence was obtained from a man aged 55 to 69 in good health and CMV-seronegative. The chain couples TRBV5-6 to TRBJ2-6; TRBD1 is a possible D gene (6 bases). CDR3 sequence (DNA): TGTGCCAGCAGGGTGACAGGATATATCTCTGGGGCCAACGTCCTGACTTTC. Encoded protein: CASRVTGYISGANVLTF.